The sequence of this TCR beta chain was determined in a study of CD8 T cells in Susac syndrome (dated by TCRdb to between 2018 and 2021). General notes on the study: The study used repertoire sequencing to test whether antigen drove CD8+ T cell activation and differentiation in Susac syndrome. The study compared CD8+ T cell repertoire clonality among 12 healthy donors, some 14 Susac syndrome patients and roughly 16 multiple sclerosis patients. Overall study outcomes, separate from this receptor: The TCR sequencing and HLA analysis was acknowledged to have included a relatively small number of individuals.

Sequences SGHKS (CDR1) and YYEKEE (CDR2) are obtained from the germline V gene (reference sequence). Trimming removed 4 bases from V and 4 bases from J, leaving 10 bases between the germline ends. Spanning cysteine to phenylalanine, the CDR3 consists of 13 amino acids. The CDR3 DNA has 39 bases and is translated from base 1. RNA was extracted using the RNeasy kit, and roughly 0.45 to 1 ug of the RNA was reverse transcribed with random hexamers. The immunoSEQ multiplex PCR assay, covering 54 Vbeta and 13 Jbeta segments, was used to amplify TCR beta CDR3 regions. PCR amplification bias was corrected by using a synthetic template baseline for primer optimization and computational correction. In the source study's methods: Reads were annotated to V, D and J genes according to IMGT and were analyzed with immunoSEQ Analyzer, with only productive sequences retained. Clonality was calculated as one minus the Shannon entropy normalized by log2 of the number of productive unique sequences. For each patient and control, public and private clones were evaluated within the 100 most prevalent clones. Susac-specific clones were defined as absent from healthy and MS cohorts, over a thousand published viral clones and other ImmuneACCESS disease sequences. TCRdb reran the public reads through fastp at Q25 and MiXCR, keeping productive beta chains. For every CDR3 protein sequence, its rows merge into one entry that carries the most common genes and DNA. These V and J calls derive from TCRdb rather than the authors' analysis. The table for this sample lists approximately 280,000 distinct CDR3 sequences; 80% to 90% of them were counted only once. 0.095% to 0.14% of the sample is taken by the ten largest.

Peripheral blood CD8+ and CD4+ T cells from healthy donors, Susac syndrome patients and multiple sclerosis patients were profiled by high-throughput TCR beta sequencing. The multiple sclerosis controls were treatment-naive patients who had stable or active relapsing-remitting disease and met the revised McDonald criteria. Bulk CD8+ and CD4+ T cells were purified by magnetic negative isolation, while CD8+ TEMRA cells were enriched using FACS. Blood was collected in EDTA tubes and processed within 24 hours, with PBMCs isolated through density gradient centrifugation. PBMCs intended for TCR sequencing were cryopreserved in liquid nitrogen and thawed later in a water bath at 37 degrees C. A purity of at least 90% was achieved for sorted or isolated CD4+, CD8+ and CD8+ TEMRA cells. With regard to this clonotype: What antigen it recognizes has not been identified. No base quality information exists; no much larger clone differs at one position.

The sequence was collected from a human donor with multiple sclerosis. The sequencing input was CD8+ T cells from PBMCs. The V gene is TRBV5-5 and the J gene is TRBJ2-3; D gene: possibly TRBD1, on 5 matching bases. The CDR3 is CASSQTDADTQYF. The nucleotides read TGTGCCAGCAGCCAGACAGATGCAGATACGCAGTATTTT.